These T cell receptor beta chains were read from a single sample in a study of technical replicates of blood from a handful of donors. Clones were sequenced by immunoSEQ multiplex PCR, and TCRdb holds only the in-frame ones, with some missing. The data hold around 83,000 clones, with 80% to 95% observed a single time. The sequenced material came from T cells isolated from PBMCs. The receptors stem from a human donor in good health. Some clones in this sample may be carry-over from other donors' samples. CDR3s include the opening cysteine and the closing phenylalanine or tryptophan. Each record gives: D gene, V gene, clone size, J gene, CDR3 DNA, CDR3 protein. D genes are given only for firm matches. A row's size may be missing; if present it is once, few, many or a size class.

d_call: TRBD2
v_call: TRBV7-9
clone_size: NA
j_call: TRBJ2-1
cdr3_nt: TGTGCCAGCAGCTTAGGAGGACTAGGCTACAATGAGCAGTTCTTC
cdr3_aa: CASSLGGLGYNEQFF

d_call: NA
v_call: TRBV19
clone_size: NA
j_call: TRBJ1-2
cdr3_nt: TGTGCCAGTAGTATTGGGGGGTGGAATGGCTACACCTTC
cdr3_aa: CASSIGGWNGYTF

d_call: NA
v_call: TRBV9
clone_size: NA
j_call: TRBJ1-1
cdr3_nt: TGTGCCAGCAGCGTACAGACACATAACACTGAAGCTTTCTTT
cdr3_aa: CASSVQTHNTEAFF

d_call: TRBD1
v_call: TRBV11-2
clone_size: NA
j_call: TRBJ2-7
cdr3_nt: TGTGCCAGCAGCTTACGGTTAGGGGGGACAGGGGTTTTCTACGAGCAGTACTTC
cdr3_aa: CASSLRLGGTGVFYEQYF

d_call: TRBD2
v_call: TRBV6-5
clone_size: NA
j_call: TRBJ2-3
cdr3_nt: TGTGCCAGCAGACGGACTAGCGGGAGAGGGGATACGCAGTATTTT
cdr3_aa: CASRRTSGRGDTQYF

d_call: TRBD2
v_call: TRBV7-3
clone_size: NA
j_call: TRBJ2-7
cdr3_nt: TGTGCCAGCAGCCGAGCTAGCGGGAGTAGTTACGAGCAGTACTTC
cdr3_aa: CASSRASGSSYEQYF

d_call: TRBD1
v_call: TRBV4-2
clone_size: once
j_call: TRBJ1-5
cdr3_nt: TGTGCCAGCAGCCAAAAGGGCACAGGGGGCGTTAAACGTCAGCCCCAGCATTTT
cdr3_aa: CASSQKGTGGVKRQPQHF

d_call: NA
v_call: TRBV7-3
clone_size: NA
j_call: TRBJ2-1
cdr3_nt: TGTGCCAGCAGCTTAAGCGGGGGCCCCTACAATGAGCAGTTCTTC
cdr3_aa: CASSLSGGPYNEQFF

d_call: TRBD1
v_call: TRBV9
clone_size: NA
j_call: TRBJ1-4
cdr3_nt: TGTGCCAGCAGCGCAGGTGGACAGGGGTCGGCTGAAAAACTGTTTTTT
cdr3_aa: CASSAGGQGSAEKLFF

d_call: NA
v_call: TRBV7-9
clone_size: NA
j_call: TRBJ2-2
cdr3_nt: TGTGCCAGCAGGACGGGACTTCTCACCGGGGAGCTGTTTTTT
cdr3_aa: CASRTGLLTGELFF

d_call: TRBD2
v_call: TRBV9
clone_size: NA
j_call: TRBJ2-7
cdr3_nt: TGTGCCAGCACCCCCAGGGCGGGAGGGCCGGCCTACGAGCAGTACTTC
cdr3_aa: CASTPRAGGPAYEQYF

d_call: NA
v_call: TRBV28
clone_size: NA
j_call: TRBJ1-2
cdr3_nt: TGTGCCAGCAGTTTCACAGGGATCGGCTATGGCTACACCTTC
cdr3_aa: CASSFTGIGYGYTF

d_call: TRBD2
v_call: TRBV28
clone_size: NA
j_call: TRBJ2-1
cdr3_nt: TGTGCCAGCAGCCGCCTCTCTAGCGGGAGCAACAATGAGCAGTTCTTC
cdr3_aa: CASSRLSSGSNNEQFF

d_call: TRBD1
v_call: TRBV28
clone_size: NA
j_call: TRBJ2-2
cdr3_nt: TGTGCCAGCAGTTGGACAGGAAGCACCGGGGAGCTGTTTTTT
cdr3_aa: CASSWTGSTGELFF

d_call: TRBD2
v_call: TRBV4-1
clone_size: NA
j_call: TRBJ2-1
cdr3_nt: TGCGCCAGCGGAGAGGCTAGCGGGAGTGCTGGGGGAAATGAGCAGTTCTTC
cdr3_aa: CASGEASGSAGGNEQFF

d_call: NA
v_call: TRBV4-1
clone_size: NA
j_call: TRBJ1-2
cdr3_nt: TGCGCCAGCAGCCAAGATGCAGGGGCCCTAGGGGCTGGCTACACCTTC
cdr3_aa: CASSQDAGALGAGYTF

d_call: NA
v_call: TRBV27
clone_size: NA
j_call: TRBJ2-7
cdr3_nt: TGTGCCAGCAGTCAAATCCCCTCCTACGAGCAGTACTTC
cdr3_aa: CASSQIPSYEQYF

d_call: NA
v_call: TRBV6-1
clone_size: NA
j_call: TRBJ1-2
cdr3_nt: TGTGCCAGCAGTGTAGACAGTTTCAACTATGGCTACACCTTC
cdr3_aa: CASSVDSFNYGYTF

d_call: NA
v_call: TRBV6-6
clone_size: NA
j_call: TRBJ2-5
cdr3_nt: TGTGCCAGCAGTTACGGGGCAGCCCAAGAGACCCAGTACTTC
cdr3_aa: CASSYGAAQETQYF

d_call: NA
v_call: TRBV7-6
clone_size: NA
j_call: TRBJ1-1
cdr3_nt: TGTGCCAGCAGCTTAGGTGGCCAAAACACTGAAGCTTTCTTT
cdr3_aa: CASSLGGQNTEAFF

d_call: TRBD2
v_call: TRBV6-6
clone_size: NA
j_call: TRBJ2-3
cdr3_nt: TGTGCCACAAGCCGCGGCGGGAGGGCCACAGATACGCAGTATTTT
cdr3_aa: CATSRGGRATDTQYF

d_call: NA
v_call: TRBV16
clone_size: once
j_call: TRBJ2-7
cdr3_nt: TGTGCCAGCAGCCGGGGAGTCTACGAGCAGTACTTC
cdr3_aa: CASSRGVYEQYF

d_call: NA
v_call: TRBV2
clone_size: NA
j_call: TRBJ2-3
cdr3_nt: TGTGCCAGCAGTGGTAGTAGCGGAATCACAGATACGCAGTATTTT
cdr3_aa: CASSGSSGITDTQYF

d_call: NA
v_call: TRBV5-4
clone_size: NA
j_call: TRBJ2-1
cdr3_nt: TGTGCCAGCAGCCCCCCAAAAGTCGGGTTATACAATGAGCAGTTCTTC
cdr3_aa: CASSPPKVGLYNEQFF

d_call: TRBD1
v_call: TRBV5-4
clone_size: NA
j_call: TRBJ2-1
cdr3_nt: TGTGCCAGCAGCTTGGGGGGACAGGGATACAATGAGCAGTTCTTC
cdr3_aa: CASSLGGQGYNEQFF

d_call: TRBD1
v_call: TRBV9
clone_size: NA
j_call: TRBJ1-1
cdr3_nt: TGTGCCAGCAGCGTAGAACAGGGGGCTAAAGCTTTCTTT
cdr3_aa: CASSVEQGAKAFF

d_call: NA
v_call: TRBV5-4
clone_size: NA
j_call: TRBJ2-7
cdr3_nt: TGTGCCAGCAGCTTGGACAGTGGCGCCTACGAGCAGTACTTC
cdr3_aa: CASSLDSGAYEQYF

d_call: TRBD1
v_call: TRBV2
clone_size: NA
j_call: TRBJ2-7
cdr3_nt: TGTGCCAGCAGTACCATCGGACAGGGGAAGGCGTACGAGCAGTACTTC
cdr3_aa: CASSTIGQGKAYEQYF

d_call: TRBD1
v_call: TRBV7-3
clone_size: NA
j_call: TRBJ2-7
cdr3_nt: TGTGCCAGCAGCATGGACAGGTCCTACGAGCAGTACTTC
cdr3_aa: CASSMDRSYEQYF

d_call: TRBD1
v_call: TRBV6-1
clone_size: NA
j_call: TRBJ2-2
cdr3_nt: TGTGCCAGCTCGGGACAGGGGAACACCGGGGAGCTGTTTTTT
cdr3_aa: CASSGQGNTGELFF

d_call: NA
v_call: TRBV9
clone_size: NA
j_call: TRBJ2-7
cdr3_nt: TGTGCCAGCAGCGTAGGATCAGGGTGGGACGAGCAGTACTTC
cdr3_aa: CASSVGSGWDEQYF

d_call: NA
v_call: TRBV7-3
clone_size: NA
j_call: TRBJ2-7
cdr3_nt: TGTGCCAGCAGCTTAACCGACAGCTACGAGCAGTACTTC
cdr3_aa: CASSLTDSYEQYF

d_call: TRBD2
v_call: TRBV4-1
clone_size: NA
j_call: TRBJ2-7
cdr3_nt: TGCGCCAGCAGCCAACCCCGGGGACTAGCTACTTACGAGCAGTACTTC
cdr3_aa: CASSQPRGLATYEQYF

d_call: TRBD1
v_call: TRBV5-1
clone_size: NA
j_call: TRBJ2-7
cdr3_nt: TGCGCCAGCAGCTTACCCGGGACAGGGGGCGCAGGGATCTACGAGCAGTACTTC
cdr3_aa: CASSLPGTGGAGIYEQYF

d_call: NA
v_call: TRBV4-2
clone_size: NA
j_call: TRBJ2-7
cdr3_nt: TGTGCCAGCAGCCCGGAAATGGGCCGGAGGGCCAACGAGCAGTACTTC
cdr3_aa: CASSPEMGRRANEQYF

d_call: TRBD2
v_call: TRBV6-6
clone_size: NA
j_call: TRBJ2-3
cdr3_nt: TGTGCCAGCAGTTACCCTGGGAGGGCCACAGATACGCAGTATTTT
cdr3_aa: CASSYPGRATDTQYF

d_call: NA
v_call: TRBV25-1
clone_size: NA
j_call: TRBJ2-5
cdr3_nt: TGTGCCAGCAGTGAACAGGGGAAAGTTTCTGGGGAGACCCAGTACTTC
cdr3_aa: CASSEQGKVSGETQYF

d_call: NA
v_call: TRBV7-8
clone_size: NA
j_call: TRBJ2-1
cdr3_nt: TGTGCCAGCAGCCTGCTCCAGCACGGGTACAATGAGCAGTTCTTC
cdr3_aa: CASSLLQHGYNEQFF

d_call: TRBD2
v_call: TRBV7-7
clone_size: NA
j_call: TRBJ2-1
cdr3_nt: TGTGCTAGCAGCTTATTGTCTAGCGGGAGTTTCGGTGAGCAGTTCTTC
cdr3_aa: CASSLLSSGSFGEQFF

d_call: NA
v_call: TRBV30
clone_size: NA
j_call: TRBJ1-2
cdr3_nt: TGTGCCTGCGCATCGCGAGGTATAAGCTATGGCTACACCTTC
cdr3_aa: CACASRGISYGYTF

d_call: NA
v_call: TRBV7-9
clone_size: NA
j_call: TRBJ2-3
cdr3_nt: TGTGCCAGCAGCTTTTACCGGGATCTGACAGATACGCAGTATTTT
cdr3_aa: CASSFYRDLTDTQYF

d_call: NA
v_call: TRBV7-3
clone_size: NA
j_call: TRBJ2-6
cdr3_nt: TGTGCCAGCAGCTTATCTGGCGGTGGGGCCAACGTCCTGACTTTC
cdr3_aa: CASSLSGGGANVLTF

d_call: NA
v_call: TRBV2
clone_size: NA
j_call: TRBJ2-7
cdr3_nt: TGTGCCAGCACCTCCGGGATAGCGCAAGCCTACGAGCAGTACTTC
cdr3_aa: CASTSGIAQAYEQYF

d_call: TRBD1
v_call: TRBV30
clone_size: NA
j_call: TRBJ2-3
cdr3_nt: TGTGCCTGGAATATTCCCGGGACAGGGGGCCTAGATACGCAGTATTTT
cdr3_aa: CAWNIPGTGGLDTQYF

d_call: NA
v_call: TRBV27
clone_size: NA
j_call: TRBJ1-1
cdr3_nt: TGTGCCAGCAGTTCGTCAGTAATGAACATTGAAGCTTTCTTT
cdr3_aa: CASSSSVMNIEAFF

d_call: TRBD2
v_call: TRBV6-4
clone_size: once
j_call: TRBJ2-3
cdr3_nt: TGTGCCAGCAGTGCGAGGGCGGGAGGGAGCCGGACCGATACGCAGTATTTT
cdr3_aa: CASSARAGGSRTDTQYF

d_call: NA
v_call: TRBV11-3
clone_size: NA
j_call: TRBJ1-1
cdr3_nt: TGTGCCAGCAGCTTAGTCCCGGGGGGAATAGCTTTCTTT
cdr3_aa: CASSLVPGGIAFF

d_call: TRBD1
v_call: TRBV6-1
clone_size: NA
j_call: TRBJ1-2
cdr3_nt: TGTGCCAGCAGTGAGGGCAGGGGGTATGGCTACACCTTC
cdr3_aa: CASSEGRGYGYTF

d_call: NA
v_call: TRBV28
clone_size: few
j_call: TRBJ1-1
cdr3_nt: TGTGCCAGCAGTTCGCAGGTTATGAACACTGAAGCTTTCTTT
cdr3_aa: CASSSQVMNTEAFF

d_call: NA
v_call: TRBV7-7
clone_size: NA
j_call: TRBJ2-5
cdr3_nt: TGTGCCAGCAGCCTTGGACAGCAAGAGACCCAGTACTTC
cdr3_aa: CASSLGQQETQYF

d_call: TRBD1
v_call: TRBV30
clone_size: few
j_call: TRBJ1-5
cdr3_nt: TGTGCCGGGGGGACAGGGAATCAGCCCCAGCATTTT
cdr3_aa: CAGGTGNQPQHF

d_call: NA
v_call: TRBV27
clone_size: once
j_call: TRBJ2-7
cdr3_nt: TGTGCCAGCAGTTTAAGGGGACATGTCTCCTACGAGCAGTACTTC
cdr3_aa: CASSLRGHVSYEQYF

d_call: TRBD2
v_call: TRBV2
clone_size: NA
j_call: TRBJ2-5
cdr3_nt: TGTGCCAGCAGACTAGCGGGGGTCCAACAAGAGACCCAGTACTTC
cdr3_aa: CASRLAGVQQETQYF

d_call: NA
v_call: TRBV25-1
clone_size: NA
j_call: TRBJ2-3
cdr3_nt: TGTGCCAGCGGTCCGGGGGATACGCAGTATTTT
cdr3_aa: CASGPGDTQYF

d_call: NA
v_call: TRBV5-1
clone_size: NA
j_call: TRBJ1-4
cdr3_nt: TGCGCCAGCAGGACTGACGCAACTAATGAAAAACTGTTTTTT
cdr3_aa: CASRTDATNEKLFF